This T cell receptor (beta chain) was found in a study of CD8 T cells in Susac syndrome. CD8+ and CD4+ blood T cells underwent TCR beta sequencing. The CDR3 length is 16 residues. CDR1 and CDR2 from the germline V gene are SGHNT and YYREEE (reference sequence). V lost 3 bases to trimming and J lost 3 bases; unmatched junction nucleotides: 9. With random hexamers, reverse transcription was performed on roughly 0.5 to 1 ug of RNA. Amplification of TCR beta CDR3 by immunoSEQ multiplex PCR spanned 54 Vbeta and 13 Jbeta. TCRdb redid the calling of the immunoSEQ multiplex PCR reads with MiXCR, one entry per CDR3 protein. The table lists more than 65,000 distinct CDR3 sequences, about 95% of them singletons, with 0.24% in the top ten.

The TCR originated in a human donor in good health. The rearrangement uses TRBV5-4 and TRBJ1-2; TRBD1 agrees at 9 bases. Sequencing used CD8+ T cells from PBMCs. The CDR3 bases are TGTGCCAGCAGCTCCTGGGACAGGGCGATGGACTATGGCTACACCTTC. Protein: CASSSWDRAMDYGYTF.